The rows below give T cell receptor beta chains drawn from one sample of a study of blood T cell repertoires in COVID-19. Clones were read by immunoSEQ multiplex PCR, and TCRdb kept only the in-frame ones, dropping some. This table has 160,000 or so clones, 83% appearing once. Sequenced: peripheral blood. The receptors were gathered from a human donor in a cohort sampled during active COVID-19. CDR3s include the opening cysteine and the closing phenylalanine or tryptophan. The D gene is left open where the match is weak. Size is omitted from some rows. Given values are once, few, many or a class for expanded clones.

J gene: TRBJ1-1; CDR3 length: 13; V gene: TRBV3-1/TRBV3-2; clone size: .; D gene: TRBD1; CDR3 DNA: TGTGCCAGCAGCCACGGACAGGGGAGCGAAGCTTTCTTT; CDR3 protein: CASSHGQGSEAFF
J gene: TRBJ2-6; CDR3 length: 17; V gene: TRBV5-1; clone size: .; D gene: .; CDR3 DNA: TGCGCCAGCAGCTTGGCGAACAGCCCGTCTGGGGCCAACGTCCTGACTTTC; CDR3 protein: CASSLANSPSGANVLTF
J gene: TRBJ1-5; CDR3 length: 16; V gene: TRBV19; clone size: .; D gene: .; CDR3 DNA: TGTGCCAGTAGTATAGAGGCCTCGGGGGGGATGAAGCCCCAGCATTTT; CDR3 protein: CASSIEASGGMKPQHF
J gene: TRBJ2-3; CDR3 length: 14; V gene: TRBV24-1; clone size: .; D gene: .; CDR3 DNA: TGTGCCACCAGTGAAGCCAGGGCTTCAGATACGCAGTATTTT; CDR3 protein: CATSEARASDTQYF
J gene: TRBJ2-3; CDR3 length: 18; V gene: TRBV5-1; clone size: .; D gene: TRBD2; CDR3 DNA: TGCGCCAGCAGCTTGGACCCTAGCCAACGGGAGGGGAAAGATACGCAGTATTTT; CDR3 protein: CASSLDPSQREGKDTQYF
J gene: TRBJ2-7; CDR3 length: 16; V gene: TRBV7-9; clone size: .; D gene: TRBD2; CDR3 DNA: TGTGCCAGCAGCTTAGAGGCTAGCGGATCATCCTACGAGCAGTACTTC; CDR3 protein: CASSLEASGSSYEQYF
J gene: TRBJ2-1; CDR3 length: 13; V gene: TRBV6-1; clone size: .; D gene: .; CDR3 DNA: TGTGCCAGCAGTGAAGTTACGGGGAATGGTCAGTTCTTC; CDR3 protein: CASSEVTGNGQFF
J gene: TRBJ1-2; CDR3 length: 12; V gene: TRBV7-8; clone size: .; D gene: .; CDR3 DNA: TGTGCCAGCAGCTATATAAACTATGGCTACACCTTC; CDR3 protein: CASSYINYGYTF
J gene: TRBJ2-3; CDR3 length: 16; V gene: TRBV7-9; clone size: once; D gene: TRBD1; CDR3 DNA: TGTGCCAGCAGCTTAGGGACTCCCAGGGGGACAGATACGCAGTATTTT; CDR3 protein: CASSLGTPRGTDTQYF
J gene: TRBJ2-7; CDR3 length: 13; V gene: TRBV2; clone size: .; D gene: TRBD1; CDR3 DNA: TGTGCCAGCAGCGAACAGGGGGCCTACGAGCAGTACTTC; CDR3 protein: CASSEQGAYEQYF
J gene: TRBJ2-7; CDR3 length: 16; V gene: TRBV28; clone size: .; D gene: TRBD1; CDR3 DNA: TGTGCCAGCAGTTCACCGGGACAGGGGTTCTCCTACGAGCAGTACTTC; CDR3 protein: CASSSPGQGFSYEQYF
J gene: TRBJ2-7; CDR3 length: 16; V gene: TRBV11-2; clone size: .; D gene: .; CDR3 DNA: TGTGCCAGCAGCCCTGGCGGGGGAGGGGGGGGGTACGAGCAGTACTTC; CDR3 protein: CASSPGGGGGGYEQYF
J gene: TRBJ1-1; CDR3 length: 16; V gene: TRBV11-2; clone size: .; D gene: TRBD1; CDR3 DNA: TGTGCCAGCAGCTCAAGGACAGGGGGCGCGAACACTGAAGCTTTCTTT; CDR3 protein: CASSSRTGGANTEAFF
J gene: TRBJ1-2; CDR3 length: 16; V gene: TRBV10-3; clone size: .; D gene: .; CDR3 DNA: TGTGCCATCAGTGATCCCGGACAGTCGGTGTCGAGTGGCTACACCTTC; CDR3 protein: CAISDPGQSVSSGYTF
J gene: TRBJ2-7; CDR3 length: 13; V gene: TRBV18; clone size: .; D gene: .; CDR3 DNA: TGTGCCAGCTCACCGTCTGACACCAGGGAGCAGTACTTC; CDR3 protein: CASSPSDTREQYF
J gene: TRBJ2-2; CDR3 length: 16; V gene: TRBV4-3; clone size: .; D gene: TRBD2; CDR3 DNA: TGCGCCAGCAGCCTTGGACCTAGCGGCAACACCGGGGAGCTGTTTTTT; CDR3 protein: CASSLGPSGNTGELFF
J gene: TRBJ1-1; CDR3 length: 19; V gene: TRBV28; clone size: .; D gene: TRBD1; CDR3 DNA: TGTGCCAGCGGAAGGCCAGCCGGGACAGGGGGCATGGGGAACACTGAAGCTTTCTTT; CDR3 protein: CASGRPAGTGGMGNTEAFF
J gene: TRBJ2-7; CDR3 length: 15; V gene: TRBV2; clone size: .; D gene: TRBD1; CDR3 DNA: TGTGCCAGCCCTGCTGACGGTCCCAGGGGGAACGAGCAGTACTTC; CDR3 protein: CASPADGPRGNEQYF
J gene: TRBJ2-7; CDR3 length: 16; V gene: TRBV5-6; clone size: .; D gene: TRBD2; CDR3 DNA: TGTGCCAGCAGCTTGGCCCCTAGCGGGGCTGTCCGGGAGCAGTACTTC; CDR3 protein: CASSLAPSGAVREQYF
J gene: TRBJ1-6; CDR3 length: 13; V gene: TRBV10-2; clone size: .; D gene: TRBD1; CDR3 DNA: TGCGCCAGCAGAGGACAGGGGGATTCACCCCTCCACTTT; CDR3 protein: CASRGQGDSPLHF
J gene: TRBJ1-5; CDR3 length: 15; V gene: TRBV4-3; clone size: .; D gene: .; CDR3 DNA: TGCGCCAGCAGCCAAGGGAGTTATAGCAATCAGCCCCAGCATTTT; CDR3 protein: CASSQGSYSNQPQHF
J gene: TRBJ2-7; CDR3 length: 14; V gene: TRBV19; clone size: .; D gene: TRBD1; CDR3 DNA: TGTGCCACAAGGCCGGACAGGGCAAGCTACGAGCAGTACTTC; CDR3 protein: CATRPDRASYEQYF
J gene: TRBJ1-4; CDR3 length: 15; V gene: TRBV6-5; clone size: once; D gene: .; CDR3 DNA: TGTGCCAGCAGTTACTCGTGGGGGGACGGGGAAAAACTGTTTTTT; CDR3 protein: CASSYSWGDGEKLFF
J gene: TRBJ2-3; CDR3 length: 17; V gene: TRBV7-3; clone size: .; D gene: TRBD2; CDR3 DNA: TGTGCCAGCAGCTTGGGCTCCGCGGGGGGGCGGACAGATACGCAGTATTTT; CDR3 protein: CASSLGSAGGRTDTQYF
J gene: TRBJ2-7; CDR3 length: 13; V gene: TRBV12-3/TRBV12-4; clone size: .; D gene: .; CDR3 DNA: TGTGCCAGCAGTTTATCAGATTCCTACGAGCAGTACTTC; CDR3 protein: CASSLSDSYEQYF
J gene: TRBJ1-1; CDR3 length: 14; V gene: TRBV19; clone size: once; D gene: TRBD1; CDR3 DNA: TGTGCCAGTAGGAGGGGACAGGGGAACACTGAAGCTTTCTTT; CDR3 protein: CASRRGQGNTEAFF
J gene: TRBJ1-3; CDR3 length: 14; V gene: TRBV6-2/TRBV6-3; clone size: .; D gene: .; CDR3 DNA: TGTGCCAGCAGTTGGCCGTCCTCTGGAAACACCATATATTTT; CDR3 protein: CASSWPSSGNTIYF